The present T cell receptor beta chain was sequenced within a study of T cell responses to AZD1222 COVID-19 vaccine. Study-wide findings and caveats: Baseline seropositives among AZD1222 recipients totaled only 6 or 7. Regions left unmutated in variants are reportedly the target of nearly half of spike-specific TCRs.

Sequencing was performed with immunoSEQ multiplex PCR; in TCRdb, only in-frame clones are kept and a portion is missing. The sample shows about 160,000 clones, about 90% of them seen only once. With regard to this clone: Its antigen is currently unknown.

The CDR3 consists of 15 residues. V was trimmed by 6 bases and J by 5 bases, leaving 17 bases between them. Germline V gene data show CDR1 as SGHRS and CDR2 as YFSETQ. Source: peripheral blood, taken 28 days after the second AZD1222 dose. The receptor was isolated from an adult who received the AZD1222 COVID-19 vaccine. The chain recombines TRBV5-1 with TRBJ2-2, with a possible D match to TRBD2 (5 bases). CDR3 sequence: CASTLDSSRTGELFF. The DNA of the CDR3 is TGCGCCAGCACTTTGGACTCCTCTCGGACCGGGGAGCTGTTTTTT.